What follows describes a single T cell receptor gamma chain. Its antigen is undetermined. Other DNA sequences in the sample encode the same CDR3. The source of the sample is a study of Vδ1+ human thymocytes. Study observations and caveats: Thymic TRG and TRD repertoires appeared highly polyclonal. Despite high sort purity, 20% to 25% of thymic T cell receptor delta sequences were Vdelta2.

Alphabeta T cells were depleted, then CD3+ Vdelta1+ Vdelta2- thymocytes were FACS-sorted. Vdelta1+ thymocyte sorts reached between about 97% and 99.6% purity. Germline trimming cut 1 base from V and 16 bases from J; bases unmatched to any gene: 7. Looked up from germline, CDR1 is EGSTGY and CDR2 is YDSYTSSV. This CDR3 is built from 10 residues. Sequences come from RNA converted to cDNA by reverse transcription. CDR3 amplicons came from multiplex PCR with pooled V-gene forward and constant-region reverse primers. TCRdb reran clone calling via CATT on the multiplex PCR reads. Of tens of thousands of gamma-chain clones listed, roughly a fifth are singletons.

Sequences were obtained from Vdelta1+ gamma-delta thymocytes from the thymus. Noted subset: FACS-sorted CD3+ TCRalphabeta- TCRVdelta1+ TCRVdelta2- thymocytes. The gene calls are TRGV4 and TRGJ1 or TRGJ2. The clonotype was recovered from a boy less than two years old who had congenital heart surgery. CDR3 loop: CATWDGPMLF. In DNA form, the CDR3 reads TGTGCCACCTGGGATGGCCCTATGCTCTTT.